The T cell receptor (beta chain) under discussion was sequenced for a study of blood T cell repertoires in COVID-19 (TCRdb year 2020). Background for the entire study: Samples covering the acute and convalescent phases of COVID-19 were provided by collaborators in the United States, Italy and Spain. Samples were obtained from the ongoing ImmuneRACE study (first 160 participants) and from 950 to 1,500 subjects provided by 6 global collaborators. Subjects who had been exposed to COVID-19, were actively infected with it, or had recovered from it provided the deeply sampled blood TCRbeta repertoires that made up the dataset. A freely available public database, intended as a resource for researchers studying the immune response to SARS-CoV-2, is where the repertoires were released. The prospective study material was composed of cDNA or gDNA derived from T cells, B-cell-depleted T cells, or PBMCs. Where available, HLA class I and class II types were taken from metadata supplied by the sample provider and were not determined by assay-based typing. A de-identified subject ID, COVID-19 status, age in years and sex were almost always included in the sample metadata.

Overall study results and their limits: The amount of clinical and demographic metadata varied by source and participant and was provided uncurated.

The collaborating institutions used their own protocols to collect whole blood in K2EDTA tubes. For TCRbeta analysis, collaborator samples were shipped as frozen whole blood, as isolated PBMCs, or as DNA extracted from either sample type. Remarks on this clone: Which antigen it targets is not known. The sample holds no much larger clone one base away, and base qualities are not on file.

TCRbeta CDR3 regions were amplified from genomic DNA using the immunoSEQ Assay, a bias-controlled multiplex PCR. The study's processing was this. The number of nucleated cells in each sample was estimated from the amplification of reference gene primers within the assay. Sequence reads were collapsed and filtered to measure the absolute abundance of every unique TCRbeta CDR3 rearrangement. Productive Simpson clonality was computed per sample as the square root of Simpson's diversity index over productive rearrangements. This immuneACCESS table, as held by TCRdb, lists in-frame sequences with V and J called but not all clones. Of the missing ones, under half trace to an unresolved V gene in checked studies; the others have no known cause. That table gives V, J and clone size, and the DNA gave D and trimming. The sample table shows around 50,000 clones, and 84% are seen once. Jointly, the top ten make up less than 10% of the sample.

The germline V gene encodes CDR1 SNHLY and CDR2 FYNNEI. The CDR3 holds 13 amino acids from the cysteine to the phenylalanine. The CDR3 DNA has 39 bases and is translated from base 1. Trimming costs V 4 bases and J 6 bases, and their ends lie 12 bases apart. This receptor chain uses TRBV2 and TRBJ1-2; TRBD1 might be the D gene, on 5 matching bases. This clonotype was obtained from a human donor in a cohort sampled during active COVID-19. The sequencing input was peripheral blood. The CDR3 corresponds to CASSVGQRDGYTF. Read as DNA, the sequence is TGTGCCAGCAGTGTGGGGCAGCGTGATGGCTACACCTTC.